A selection of T cell receptor beta chains follows, all from one sample in a study of identical twins. TCRdb reanalysed the 5' RACE reads using MiXCR and keeps one entry per CDR3 protein. The sample carries 1,800,000 or so distinct CDR3 sequences, less than 40% recorded once. Input material: cord blood. All receptors come from a newborn girl in good health. Both conserved end residues are part of each CDR3. The D gene is left open where the match is weak. Rows may omit the clone size; those that give it use once, few, many or a size class.

TRBV7-2	few	.	TRBJ1-4	TGTGCCAGCAGCGCACAGGGATGGGGTGAAAAACTGTTTTTT	CASSAQGWGEKLFF
TRBV3-1	once	.	TRBJ2-5	TGTGCCAGCAGCCGGCAGTACCCTGCGGAGCAAGAGACCCAGTACTTC	CASSRQYPAEQETQYF
TRBV3-1	.	.	TRBJ2-2	TGTGCCAGCAGCCAAGGAGGGGTAGGGGCCGCGAACACCGGGGAGCTGTTTTTT	CASSQGGVGAANTGELFF
TRBV20-1	.	.	TRBJ2-7	TGCAGTGCTAGCTCGACTAGGAACCCCTACGAGCAGTACTTC	CSASSTRNPYEQYF
TRBV11-2	.	TRBD2	TRBJ2-3	TGTGCCAGCAGCTTAGTTTACCCAAGGACTAGCTCGAGAGATACGCAGTATTTT	CASSLVYPRTSSRDTQYF
TRBV11-2	few	TRBD2	TRBJ2-5	TGTGCCAGCAGCTTAGGCTTTTCTAGCGGGAGGGAGACCCAGTACTTC	CASSLGFSSGRETQYF
TRBV4-2	few	.	TRBJ2-1	TGTGCCAGCAGCCAACGGCGGATGAGCTCCTACAATGAGCAGTTCTTC	CASSQRRMSSYNEQFF
TRBV4-2	.	.	TRBJ2-3	TGTGCCAGCAGCCAGTACCGAGGGGCGACCGCCACAGATACGCAGTATTTT	CASSQYRGATATDTQYF
TRBV12-3/TRBV12-4	many	.	TRBJ1-4	TGTGCCAGCAGTTTTACATCAGTCCCAGAAAAACTGTTTTTT	CASSFTSVPEKLFF
TRBV29-1	.	TRBD1	TRBJ1-1	TGCAGCGTCGGAACGGACAGGGTGCGAGGTGAAGCTTTCTTT	CSVGTDRVRGEAFF